The clone carrying this TCR beta chain has a count of ten or more. Its antigen is as yet unknown. Diagnoses rested on clinical symptoms, serum thyroxine and TRAb, thyroid ultrasound and orbital computed tomography. Per the germline V gene, CDR1 is SGHAT and CDR2 is FQNNGV. Trimming shortened V by 4 bases and J by 5 bases, and 9 bases separated the two germline ends. The CDR3 spans 13 residues. These data belong to a study of T cells in Graves' hyperthyroidism and ophthalmopathy. Notes on the study in general: The model predicted ophthalmopathy a median about 6.6 months before onset. Ophthalmopathy was told apart from stable hyperthyroidism by a 13 V-J model.

Amplified TCR beta CDR3 regions came from RNA transcripts. Primed by the HTBI set, a first-round RT-PCR was run on the TCR CDR3. TCRdb itself ran the multiplex PCR reads through MiXCR, one entry per CDR3 protein. The table lists some 700,000 distinct CDR3 sequences, roughly a sixth of them singletons. The receptor comes from a man between 50 and 59 years old with Graves' hyperthyroidism. The chain has TRBV11-2 and TRBJ2-1; D is perhaps TRBD1 or TRBD2 (5 bases each). The sequencing input was blood. The CDR3 sequence: CASSWGSDNEQFF. The CDR3 region has the DNA TGTGCCAGCAGCTGGGGGAGTGACAATGAGCAGTTCTTC.